The 11 T cell receptor beta chains in this list originate from one sample, sequenced in a study of human T cells and chemical hapten exposure. The time point is: pre-sensitization, week 0. Treatment indicated: therapeutic diphenylcyclopropenone sensitization with weekly scalp DPC. In TCRdb, the RACE reads were re-called with MiXCR into one record per CDR3 protein. The data show about 77,000 distinct CDR3 sequences, roughly 15% seen once. Sequencing used whole blood, obtained in connection with sensitization to the hapten diphenylcyclopropenone (DPC). These TCRs come from a woman in her forties or fifties with alopecia areata. Some clones in this sample may be carry-over from other donors' samples.

On this clonotype: A read error may explain this, as a much larger clone is one base away. This chain joins TRBV2 and TRBJ2-3, with D uncertain. CDR1 and CDR2 from the germline V gene are SNHLY and FYNNEI. The CDR3 runs 12 residues. Trimming shortened V by 5 bases and J by 1 base, and 4 bases separated the two germline ends. The CDR3 reads CASSFGTDTQYF. The DNA of the CDR3 is TGTGCCAGCAGTTTCGGCACAGATACGCAGTATTTT.

This sequence joins TRBV7-2 and TRBJ2-7; TRBD2 agrees at 7 bases. V was pared by 1 base and J by 4 bases, with 7 bases of the junction left unmatched. This CDR3 is built from 15 residues. The germline CDR1 and CDR2 sequences are SGHTA and FQGNSA. DNA for the CDR3: TGTGCCAGCAGCTTAGTGGGCGGGAGAGGATACGAGCAGTACTTC. It specifies CASSLVGGRGYEQYF.

This clonotype was picked up a small number of times. The chain carries TRBV5-4 and TRBJ1-1; 8 bases are a match to TRBD1. Germline V lookup: CDR1 SGHNT, CDR2 YYREEE (reference sequence). The CDR3 extends over 14 amino acids. J was trimmed by 1 base and V by 4 bases; bases with no gene match: 3. Here the CDR3 reads CASSKDRANTEAFF. The CDR3 DNA follows: TGTGCCAGCAGCAAGGACAGGGCGAACACTGAAGCTTTCTTT.

This clonotype was found a few times. The V gene is TRBV20-1, the J gene TRBJ2-3; D is ambiguous. Per the germline V gene, CDR1 is DFQATT and CDR2 is SNEGSKA (reference sequence). The germline V and J ends were trimmed by 1 base and 2 bases, with 22 bases remaining between them. This CDR3 is 18 amino acids long. CDR3 sequence: CSARGLGPLRVDTDTQYF. CDR3 bases: TGCAGTGCTAGAGGTCTGGGTCCTCTCCGGGTAGACACAGATACGCAGTATTTT.

This clonotype was found many times. The chain is built from TRBV2 and TRBJ2-7; 9 nucleotides match TRBD1. This CDR3 is built from 15 residues. Germline assignment: CDR1 SNHLY and CDR2 FYNNEI. V lost 7 bases to trimming and J lost 2 bases; unmatched junction nucleotides: 9. The CDR3 DNA follows: TGTGCCAGCACTTATAAGGGACAGGGAACCTACGAGCAGTACTTC. This translates into CASTYKGQGTYEQYF.

This clonotype was counted between two and nine times. V gene TRBV12-3 or TRBV12-4 combines with J gene TRBJ2-1; possibly TRBD2 for D (5 bases). V was cut by 4 bases and J by 8 bases, with 18 bases left in between. CDR3 size: 15 residues. CDR3 nucleotides: TGTGCCAGCAGTTCCCCTACTCAAAGAGGGCATGAGCAGTTCTTC. It encodes CASSSPTQRGHEQFF.

The chain employs TRBV20-1 and TRBJ2-3; D remains unclear. This CDR3 contains 13 residues. Between the trimmed V and J ends, which lost 3 bases and 4 bases, there was a span of 11 bases. Germline V lookup: CDR1 DFQATT, CDR2 SNEGSKA (reference sequence). The CDR3 DNA is TGCAGTGCTAGGACTCCCAATTCAGATACGCAGTATTTT. This gives the protein CSARTPNSDTQYF.

This clonotype was seen at least ten times. V gene TRBV28 combines with J gene TRBJ1-2, with no clear D. The germline V gene has CDR1 MDHEN and CDR2 SYDVKM. The CDR3 consists of 15 residues. Trimming shortened V by 5 bases and J by 4 bases, and 17 bases separated the two germline ends. DNA for the CDR3: TGTGCCAGCAGTACCCAGACACAATACGTCTATGGCTACACCTTC. Residues: CASSTQTQYVYGYTF.

This clonotype has at least ten counts. CDR3 protein: CASSPFSTNEKLFF. CDR3 DNA: TGTGCCAGCTCACCTTTTTCAACTAATGAAAAACTGTTTTTT. The chain couples TRBV18 to TRBJ1-4, with D uncertain. The CDR3 has 14 amino acids. V was pared by 3 bases and J by 0 bases, with 5 bases between. CDR1 is KGHSH and CDR2 is LQKENI in the germline V gene.

This rearrangement joins TRBV6-5 to TRBJ2-3, with TRBD2 matching 9 bases. Per germline, CDR1 MNHEY and CDR2 SVGAGI. V gave up 2 bases and J gave up 3 bases; unmatched junction bases: 6. The CDR3 extends over 16 amino acids. The CDR3 DNA is TGTGCCAGCAGTTACCTGGTCAGCGGGAGGACAGATACGCAGTATTTT. This translates into CASSYLVSGRTDTQYF.

Only a few counts were recorded for this clonotype. The rearrangement links TRBV24-1 to TRBJ1-1, with 7 bases fitting TRBD1. V was pared by 7 bases and J by 3 bases, with 4 bases of the junction left unmatched. The germline V gene has CDR1 KGHDR and CDR2 SFDVKD. The CDR3 has 13 amino acids. In nucleotides, the CDR3 is TGTGCCACCAGACGACAGGGACACACTGAAGCTTTCTTT. Encoded protein: CATRRQGHTEAFF.